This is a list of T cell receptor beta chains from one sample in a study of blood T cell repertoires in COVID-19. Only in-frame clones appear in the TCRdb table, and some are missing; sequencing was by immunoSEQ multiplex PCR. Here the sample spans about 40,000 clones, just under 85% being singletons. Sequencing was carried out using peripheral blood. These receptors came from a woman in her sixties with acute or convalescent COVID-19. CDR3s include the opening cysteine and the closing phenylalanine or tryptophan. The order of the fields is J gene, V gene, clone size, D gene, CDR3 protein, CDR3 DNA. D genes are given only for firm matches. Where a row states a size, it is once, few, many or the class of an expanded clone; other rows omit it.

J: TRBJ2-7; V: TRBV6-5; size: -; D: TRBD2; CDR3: CASSRLAGSYEQYF; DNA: TGTGCCAGCAGCCGACTAGCGGGTTCCTACGAGCAGTACTTC
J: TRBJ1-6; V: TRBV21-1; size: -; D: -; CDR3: CASSPRGSRGNSPLHF; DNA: TGTGCCAGCAGCCCCCGCGGGTCCCGAGGTAATTCACCCCTCCACTTT
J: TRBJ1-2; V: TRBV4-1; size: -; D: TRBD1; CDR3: CASSRTGTGPDYGYTF; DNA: TGCGCCAGCAGCCGAACAGGGACAGGCCCTGACTATGGCTACACCTTC
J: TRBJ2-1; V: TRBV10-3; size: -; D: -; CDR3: CAISGSSGHNEQFF; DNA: TGTGCCATCAGTGGATCGAGCGGCCACAATGAGCAGTTCTTC
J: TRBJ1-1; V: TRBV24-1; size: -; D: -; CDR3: CATRDRKNTEAFF; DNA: TGTGCCACCAGAGACAGGAAGAACACTGAAGCTTTCTTT
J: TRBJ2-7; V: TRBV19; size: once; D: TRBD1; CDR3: CASSSPGQGSYEQYF; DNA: TGTGCCAGTAGTAGTCCGGGACAGGGCTCCTACGAGCAGTACTTC
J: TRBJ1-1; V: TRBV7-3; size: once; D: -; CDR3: CASSLIGGTEAFF; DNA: TGTGCCAGCAGCTTAATAGGGGGCACTGAAGCTTTCTTT
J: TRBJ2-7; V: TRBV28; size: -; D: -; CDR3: CASSSQNRVWRREQYF; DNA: TGTGCCAGCAGTTCACAGAACAGGGTCTGGCGTCGCGAGCAGTACTTC
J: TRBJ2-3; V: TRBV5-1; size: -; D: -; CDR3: CASSLAWVAGGLTDTQYF; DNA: TGCGCCAGCAGCTTGGCGTGGGTAGCAGGGGGGCTCACAGATACGCAGTATTTT
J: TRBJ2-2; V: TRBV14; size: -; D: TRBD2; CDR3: CASSQERAGEGITGELFF; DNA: TGTGCCAGCAGCCAAGAGAGGGCGGGAGAAGGGATCACCGGGGAGCTGTTTTTT
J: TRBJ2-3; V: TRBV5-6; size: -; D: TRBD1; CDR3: CASSFGQGAYFTDTQYF; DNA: TGTGCCAGCAGCTTCGGACAGGGGGCTTATTTCACAGATACGCAGTATTTT
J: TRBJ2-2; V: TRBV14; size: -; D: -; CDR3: CASSQEDSGQAFPNTGELFF; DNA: TGTGCCAGCAGCCAAGAAGATAGCGGACAGGCTTTCCCAAACACCGGGGAGCTGTTTTTT
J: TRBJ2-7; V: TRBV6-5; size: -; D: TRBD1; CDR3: CASSYRTGAEQYF; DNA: TGTGCCAGCAGTTACCGTACAGGGGCCGAGCAGTACTTC
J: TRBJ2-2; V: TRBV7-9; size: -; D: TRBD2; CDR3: CASSFVPGLVPGELFF; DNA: TGTGCCAGCAGCTTTGTCCCGGGACTAGTCCCCGGGGAGCTGTTTTTT
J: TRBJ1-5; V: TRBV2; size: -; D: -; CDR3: CASSDPGWHF; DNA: TGTGCCAGCAGTGATCCGGGTTGGCATTTT
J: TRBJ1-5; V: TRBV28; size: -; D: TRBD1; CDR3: CASSRTGGNQPQHF; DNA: TGTGCCAGCAGTCGGACAGGCGGCAATCAGCCCCAGCATTTT
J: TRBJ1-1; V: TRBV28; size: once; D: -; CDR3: CASSLSRGTEAFF; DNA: TGTGCCAGCAGTTTAAGTCGGGGCACTGAAGCTTTCTTT
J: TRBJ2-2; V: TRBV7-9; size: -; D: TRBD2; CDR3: CASSPRLAGGTTGELFF; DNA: TGTGCCAGCAGCCCCCGACTAGCGGGAGGGACGACCGGGGAGCTGTTTTTT
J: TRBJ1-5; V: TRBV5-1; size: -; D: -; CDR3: CASSLDGGYQPQHF; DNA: TGCGCCAGCAGCTTGGATGGGGGCTATCAGCCCCAGCATTTT
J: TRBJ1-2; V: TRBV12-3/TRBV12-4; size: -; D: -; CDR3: CASGGNDGYTF; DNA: TGTGCCAGTGGAGGAAATGATGGCTACACCTTC
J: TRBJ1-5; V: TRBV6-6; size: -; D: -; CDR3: CASSYPEENQPQHF; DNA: TGTGCCAGCAGTTACCCGGAGGAGAATCAGCCCCAGCATTTT
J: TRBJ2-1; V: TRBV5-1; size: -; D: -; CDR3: CASSTSLPSRDSYNEQFF; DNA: TGCGCCAGCAGCACCTCCCTCCCAAGCCGGGACTCTTACAATGAGCAGTTCTTC
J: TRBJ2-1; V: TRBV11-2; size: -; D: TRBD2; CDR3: CASSKTGGSSYNEQFF; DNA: TGTGCCAGCAGTAAAACGGGGGGAAGCTCCTACAATGAGCAGTTCTTC
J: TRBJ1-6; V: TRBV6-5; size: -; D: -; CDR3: CASTTSSYNSPLHF; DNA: TGTGCCAGCACCACCAGCTCCTATAATTCACCCCTCCACTTT